This T cell receptor beta chain was documented in a study of OX40 agonist ivuxolimab in advanced cancers. In the study overall: Ivuxolimab was an agonistic, fully human IgG2 monoclonal antibody directed against OX40 (CD134), a costimulatory receptor. Intravenous ivuxolimab was administered to patients every 2 weeks at six dose levels: 0.01, 0.1, 0.3, 1.5, 3 and 10 mg/kg. Among the 52 dose-escalation patients, about 19 had hepatocellular carcinoma, roughly 15 melanoma, 9 renal cell carcinoma and 9 head and neck cancer. A male proportion of 75% to 85% and a mean age of approximately 55 years, ranging from roughly 23 to 79, were recorded for the dose-escalation cohort. Patients were allowed to have had prior anti-PD-1, anti-PD-L1 or anti-CTLA-4 therapy, and roughly 40% of the dose-escalation patients had previously received checkpoint inhibitors. Partial responses occurred in three dose-escalation patients: two with cutaneous melanoma and one with hepatocellular carcinoma. Peripheral TCRbeta sequencing was intended to test whether TCR sequence diversity was altered and clonal T-cell expansion was caused by ivuxolimab. The paper covers the monotherapy dose-escalation part of the phase I ivuxolimab trial, which included N of about 51 patients.

To sequence the TCRbeta CDR3 region, genomic DNA was isolated from the sorted cells. The immunoSEQ Assay was used to sequence the TCRbeta CDR3 regions. TCRdb stores this immuneACCESS table with in-frame sequences only. Part of the clones is absent; in the studies checked, under half of the shortfall reflects unresolved V genes, and no reason is known for the rest. This sample holds around 94,000 clones; about 92% were observed only once. The ten largest clones represent approximately 3.6% of the sample. Overall results and qualifications from the work: After ivuxolimab, more expanded clones were found on average in CD8+ T cells than in CD4+ T cells. Antigen specificity was not determined for the clonally expanded peripheral T cells. Low levels of normalized T-cell clonal expansion were also seen in some patients who did not respond. In the 0.1-3.0 mg/kg groups, partial responders were among the patients with the lowest normalized peripheral clonal expansion, particularly in CD8+ T cells. At doses of 0.1 to 3.0 mg/kg, clonal expansion of both CD4+ and CD8+ T cells in blood was seen between baseline and week 6.

Details on this clone: Its binding antigen is unknown. Base-call qualities are not available, and no considerably larger clone is one nucleotide away.

After removal of 4 bases from V and 3 bases from J, the junction retains 14 bases not matched to a gene. CDR1 and CDR2 are drawn from the germline V gene (reference sequence): GTSNPN, SVGIG. Measured from the cysteine to the phenylalanine, the CDR3 is 17 residues long. CDR3 DNA is the only sequence kept; it has 51 bases, read in frame from the first base. The trial excluded patients who had a history of autoimmune disease or who were on systemic immunosuppression. Peripheral blood for TCR sequencing was drawn from every dose cohort at baseline, at cycle 4 day 1 and at cycle 7 day 1. The samples were drawn from a first-in-human, open-label, multicenter phase I dose-escalation trial of ivuxolimab. Adults with locally advanced or metastatic head and neck squamous cell, hepatocellular, melanoma or renal cell carcinoma were enrolled in the trial. CD4+ and CD8+ T cells were sorted separately from peripheral blood before TCR sequencing.

This clonotype was sampled from an adult with an advanced solid tumor such as melanoma, head and neck, liver or kidney cancer. The sample in question was CD4+ or CD8+ T cells sorted from blood, obtained in a trial of the OX40 agonist ivuxolimab. The chain is assembled from TRBV30 and TRBJ2-3; 9 bases in the junction line up with TRBD2. The CDR3 region reads CAWTVRGGRGKTDTQYF. Read as DNA, the sequence is TGTGCCTGGACGGTGCGGGGGGGTAGAGGGAAAACAGATACGCAGTATTTT.